Shown below are 10 T cell receptor beta chains from a single sample sequenced in a study of shared clonotypes between healthy human individuals. Sequenced by immunoSEQ multiplex PCR; TCRdb stores in-frame clones only, minus some. The table lists 80,000 to 100,000 clones, 60% to 70% of them singletons. Sequencing input: memory CD8+ T cells sorted from blood. Subset here: CD45RO+ cells pooled with CCR7-negative TemRA cells. All receptors derive from a man aged 25-45 years in good health.

CDR3: CASQGAVRGTDTQYF. The CDR3 bases are TGTGCCAGCCAGGGGGCAGTACGCGGCACAGATACGCAGTATTTT. This chain connects TRBV28 to TRBJ2-3; TRBD1 matches at 8 bases. With V trimmed by 8 bases and J by 1 base, 8 bases remained unmatched. Germline loops: CDR1 MDHEN, CDR2 SYDVKM. This CDR3 has 15 amino acids.

In the case of this clone: At the DNA level, this CDR3 is encoded by other sequences in the same sample as well. The V and J genes are TRBV18 and TRBJ2-5; no firm D call. Trimming removed 5 bases at V and 2 bases at J, with 3 bases between. This CDR3 has 11 residues. Germline V CDR1 and CDR2: KGHSH, LQKENI. The chain's CDR3 is CASSYQETQYF. The CDR3 nucleotides read TGTGCCAGCTCATATCAAGAGACCCAGTACTTC.

This clone was counted only a few times. Other DNA sequences in this specimen translate into the identical CDR3. V gene TRBV28 combines with J gene TRBJ2-1, with D uncertain. Germline V gene data show CDR1 as MDHEN and CDR2 as SYDVKM. This CDR3 contains 12 residues. The V end was cut by 5 bases, the J end by 1 base, with 3 bases between. The CDR3: CASSPSYNEQFF. The CDR3 DNA is TGTGCCAGCAGTCCTTCCTACAATGAGCAGTTCTTC.

The chain couples TRBV7-8 to TRBJ2-1, with 12 nucleotides matching TRBD2. This CDR3 is built from 16 residues. Looked up from germline, CDR1 is SGHVS and CDR2 is FQNEAQ. V trimming: 1 base; J trimming: 5 bases; junction bases outside the gene matches: 3. CDR3 protein: CASSLVLAGGDNEQFF. In nucleotides, the CDR3 is TGTGCCAGCAGCTTAGTCCTAGCGGGAGGGGACAATGAGCAGTTCTTC.

The table lists this clone with a few counts. The rearrangement joins TRBV28 to TRBJ2-1; TRBD2 matches at 9 bases. This CDR3 has 15 amino acids. V trimming: 1 base; J trimming: 5 bases; junction bases outside the gene matches: 3. CDR1 is MDHEN and CDR2 is SYDVKM in the germline V gene. The CDR3 protein is CASSLLAGAHNEQFF. The CDR3 DNA sequence: TGTGCCAGCAGTTTATTAGCGGGAGCCCACAATGAGCAGTTCTTC.

J is TRBJ2-7 and V is TRBV27; D gene unclear. With 8 bases removed from V and 0 bases from J, the gap between germline ends came to 11 bases. Germline CDR1 is MNHEY and CDR2 is SMNVEV (reference sequence). This CDR3 comprises 13 residues. The CDR3 DNA is TGTGCCAGCCGGCCAGGCCGCTCCTACGAGCAGTACTTC. It yields the protein CASRPGRSYEQYF.

The CDR3 protein is CSVWEDRRNTGELFF. The CDR3 bases are TGCAGCGTTTGGGAGGACAGAAGGAACACCGGGGAGCTGTTTTTT. The rearrangement uses TRBV29-1 and TRBJ2-2; D is possibly TRBD1 or TRBD2 (6 bases each). Per the germline V gene, CDR1 is SQVTM and CDR2 is ANQGSEA. The CDR3 is 15 amino acids. V was cut by 5 bases and J by 1 base, with 14 bases left in between.

The CDR3 nucleotides read TGTGCCTGGAGTTTAGTCTTACACACAGATACGCAGTATTTT. This encodes CAWSLVLHTDTQYF. This chain links TRBV30 with TRBJ2-3; D is ambiguous. V was clipped by 2 bases and J by 2 bases, with 11 bases between them. Germline V gene sequence: CDR1 GTSNPN, CDR2 SVGIG (reference sequence). The CDR3 sequence is 14 residues long. Full variable domain (rest looked up from reference TRBV30 and TRBJ2-3): SQTIHQWPATLVQPVGSPLSLECTVEGTSNPNLYWYRQAAGRGLQLLFYSVGIGQISSEVPQNLSASRPQDRQFILSSKKLLLSDSGFYLCAWSLVLHTDTQYFGPGTRLTVL.

This clone turned up a few times. V and J are TRBV19 and TRBJ1-3; 8 nucleotides match TRBD1. Looked up from germline, CDR1 is LNHDA and CDR2 is SQIVND (reference sequence). Trimming took 4 bases from V and 0 from J; bases not matched to a gene: 8. The CDR3 is 17 amino acids. CDR3 sequence (DNA): TGTGCCAGTAGTAAGACAGGGGCGCTGAGCTCTGGAAACACCATATATTTT. Translated: CASSKTGALSSGNTIYF.

The V and J genes are TRBV10-3 and TRBJ2-5; 13 positions match TRBD2. V was pared by 11 bases and J by 0 bases, with 9 bases of the junction left unmatched. The CDR3 sequence is 16 residues long. CDR1 and CDR2 from the germline V gene are ENHRY and SYGVKD. The CDR3 loop reads CASGGTSGNNQETQYF. The CDR3 coding sequence is TGTGCCTCGGGTGGGACTAGCGGGAATAACCAAGAGACCCAGTACTTC.